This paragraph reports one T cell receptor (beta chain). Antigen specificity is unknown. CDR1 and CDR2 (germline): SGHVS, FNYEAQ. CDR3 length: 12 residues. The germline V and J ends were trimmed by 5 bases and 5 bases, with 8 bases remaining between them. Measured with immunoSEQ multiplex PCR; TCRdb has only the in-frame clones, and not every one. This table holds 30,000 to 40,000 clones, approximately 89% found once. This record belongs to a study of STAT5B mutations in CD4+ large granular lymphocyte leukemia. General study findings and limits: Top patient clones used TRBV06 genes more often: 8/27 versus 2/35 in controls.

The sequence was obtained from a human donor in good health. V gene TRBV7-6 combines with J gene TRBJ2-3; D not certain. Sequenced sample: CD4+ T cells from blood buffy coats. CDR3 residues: CASSQVVDTQYF. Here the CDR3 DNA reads TGTGCCAGCAGCCAGGTAGTAGATACGCAGTATTTT.